This T cell receptor (beta chain) stems from a study of human T cells and chemical hapten exposure. Study-wide results and caveats: The study found expanded TCRs formed significantly more large CDR3 similarity clusters than controls.

Sample time point: pre-sensitization, week 0. The treatment: therapeutic diphenylcyclopropenone sensitization with weekly scalp DPC. Using its own MiXCR run on the RACE reads, TCRdb lists one record per CDR3 protein. The sample yields approximately 370,000 distinct CDR3 sequences, about 5% seen once. As to this clonotype: What it binds is unknown.

CDR1 is DFQATT and CDR2 is SNEGSKA in the germline V gene (reference sequence). This CDR3 has 15 residues. The V and J ends lost 4 bases and 7 bases respectively, with 22 bases between them. The rearrangement joins TRBV20-1 to TRBJ1-1; D gene ambiguous. The sample consisted of whole blood, taken in connection with sensitization to the hapten diphenylcyclopropenone (DPC). The receptor was derived from a woman under 30 with alopecia areata. Some clones in this sample may be carry-over from other donors' samples. The CDR3 spells CSATNLGMRRGEAFF. In DNA form, the CDR3 reads TGCAGTGCTACCAACCTAGGAATGAGACGAGGTGAAGCTTTCTTT.